The entry below describes one T cell receptor (beta chain). Clones were read by immunoSEQ multiplex PCR, and TCRdb kept only the in-frame ones, dropping some. This sample carries 42,000 or so clones, about 90% of them seen once, and the ten largest clones take more than 12%. J gave up 6 bases and V 5 bases, and 9 bases lay outside the gene matches. CDR1 SGHRS and CDR2 YFSETQ come from the germline V gene. The CDR3 is 16 amino acids. The sample originates from a study of OX40 agonist ivuxolimab in advanced cancers. The chain combines TRBV5-1 with TRBJ2-1, with TRBD2 matching 12 bases. This receptor was obtained from an adult with an advanced solid tumor such as melanoma, head and neck, liver or kidney cancer. The input for sequencing was CD4+ or CD8+ T cells sorted from blood, taken in a trial of the OX40 agonist ivuxolimab. The CDR3 DNA reads as TGCGCCAGCAGGTCCCCTAGCGGGGGGGCCATCAATGAGCAGTTCTTC. This gives the protein CASRSPSGGAINEQFF.